This TCR beta chain was profiled in a study of T cells after yellow fever vaccination. In the study overall: With SMART-Seq v4 Ultra Low Input, the fractions containing low cell numbers were prepared. The study, taken as a whole, reports: The secondary T-cell response peaked on day 5, not day 15, but was weaker.

TCRdb reprocessed the 5' RACE reads via MiXCR and lists one record per CDR3 protein. The repertoire has about 94,000 distinct CDR3 sequences, roughly 8.2% of them found once; the top ten carry roughly 17%. V was pared by 0 bases and J by 0 bases, with 7 bases of the junction left unmatched. The CDR3 extends over 17 amino acids. Germline V lookup: CDR1 SGHDT, CDR2 YYEEEE. This clonotype was detected only a few times. The sequence derives from a man aged 18 to 30 who received the YFV17D yellow fever vaccine. The genes are TRBV5-6 and TRBJ2-3; TRBD2 matches at 7 bases. The starting material was CD8+ T cells not binding an NS4B(214-222) dextramer, sorted from PBMCs, obtained roughly 15 days after the first yellow fever vaccination. CDR3 sequence: CASSLAALAESTDTQYF. The CDR3, as DNA: TGTGCCAGCAGCTTGGCAGCCCTAGCGGAGAGCACAGATACGCAGTATTTT.